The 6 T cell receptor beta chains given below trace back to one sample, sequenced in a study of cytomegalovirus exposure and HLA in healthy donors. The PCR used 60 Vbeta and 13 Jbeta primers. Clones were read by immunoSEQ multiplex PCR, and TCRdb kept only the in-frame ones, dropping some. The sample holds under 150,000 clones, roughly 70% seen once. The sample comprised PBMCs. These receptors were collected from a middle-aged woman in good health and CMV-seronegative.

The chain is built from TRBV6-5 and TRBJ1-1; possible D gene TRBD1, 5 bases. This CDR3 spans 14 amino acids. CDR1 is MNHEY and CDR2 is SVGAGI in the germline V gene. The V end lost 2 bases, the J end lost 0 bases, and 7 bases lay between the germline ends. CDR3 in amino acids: CASSYQGMNTEAFF. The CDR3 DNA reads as TGTGCCAGCAGTTACCAGGGAATGAACACTGAAGCTTTCTTT.

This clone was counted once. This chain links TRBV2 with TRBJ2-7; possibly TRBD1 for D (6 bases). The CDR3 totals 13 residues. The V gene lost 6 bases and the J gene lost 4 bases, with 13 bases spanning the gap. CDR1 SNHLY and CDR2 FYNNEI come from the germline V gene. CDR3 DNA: TGTGCCAGCAGCTCCGGGACAACATACGAGCAGTACTTC. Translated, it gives CASSSGTTYEQYF.

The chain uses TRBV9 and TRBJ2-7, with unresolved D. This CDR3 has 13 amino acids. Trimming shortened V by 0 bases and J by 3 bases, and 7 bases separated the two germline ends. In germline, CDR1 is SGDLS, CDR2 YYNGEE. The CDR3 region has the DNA TGTGCCAGCAGCGTAGCCAGTGACTACGAGCAGTACTTC. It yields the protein CASSVASDYEQYF.

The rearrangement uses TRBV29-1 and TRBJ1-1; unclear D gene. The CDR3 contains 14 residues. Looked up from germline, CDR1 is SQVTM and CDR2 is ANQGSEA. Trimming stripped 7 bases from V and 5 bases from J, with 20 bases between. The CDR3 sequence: CSALPVGSWTEAFF. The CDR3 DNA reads TGCAGCGCCCTTCCGGTGGGCTCTTGGACTGAAGCTTTCTTT.

The CDR3 DNA reads as TGCGCCAGCAGCACGGTCCGGGATATCTATCCCAATGAGCAGTTCTTC. Translating it yields CASSTVRDIYPNEQFF. The chain carries TRBV5-1 and TRBJ2-1; possibly TRBD2 for D (5 bases). The ends were cut back, 4 bases at V and 6 bases at J, with 20 bases in the middle. The germline V gene has CDR1 SGHRS and CDR2 YFSETQ. CDR3 size: 16 residues.

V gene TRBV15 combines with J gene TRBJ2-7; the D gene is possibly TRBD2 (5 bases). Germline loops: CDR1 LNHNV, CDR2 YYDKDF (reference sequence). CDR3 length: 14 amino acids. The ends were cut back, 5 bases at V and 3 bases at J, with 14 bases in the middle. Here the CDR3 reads CATSLRLRDYEQYF. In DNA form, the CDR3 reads TGTGCCACCAGCCTCCGATTGAGGGACTACGAGCAGTACTTC. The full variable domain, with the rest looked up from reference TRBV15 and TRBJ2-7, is DAMVIQNPRYQVTQFGKPVTLSCSQTLNHNVMYWYQQKSSQAPKLLFHYYDKDFNNEADTPDNFQSRRPNTSFCFLDIRSPGLGDTAMYLCATSLRLRDYEQYFGPGTRLTVT.